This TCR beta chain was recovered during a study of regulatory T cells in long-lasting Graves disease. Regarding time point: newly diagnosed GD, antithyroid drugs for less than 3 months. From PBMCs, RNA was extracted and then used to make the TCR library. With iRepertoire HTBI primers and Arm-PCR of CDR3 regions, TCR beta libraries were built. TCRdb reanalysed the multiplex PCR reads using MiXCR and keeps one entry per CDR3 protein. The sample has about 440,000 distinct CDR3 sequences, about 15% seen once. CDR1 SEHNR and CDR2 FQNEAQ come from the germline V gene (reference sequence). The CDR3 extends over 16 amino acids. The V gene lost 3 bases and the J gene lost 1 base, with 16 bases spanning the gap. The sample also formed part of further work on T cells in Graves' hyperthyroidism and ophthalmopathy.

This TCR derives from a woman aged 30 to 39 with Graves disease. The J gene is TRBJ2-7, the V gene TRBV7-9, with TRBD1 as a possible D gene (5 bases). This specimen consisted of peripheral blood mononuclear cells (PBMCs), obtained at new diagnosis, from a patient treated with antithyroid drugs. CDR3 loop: CASSLEPTGSSYEQYF. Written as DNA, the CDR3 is TGTGCCAGCAGCTTGGAGCCAACAGGTTCGTCCTACGAGCAGTACTTC. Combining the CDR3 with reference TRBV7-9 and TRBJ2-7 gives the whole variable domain DTGVSQNPRHKITKRGQNVTFRCDPISEHNRLYWYRQTLGQGPEFLTYFQNEAQLEKSRLLSDRFSAERPKGSFSTLEIQRTEQGDSAMYLCASSLEPTGSSYEQYFGPGTRLTVT.